These T cell receptor beta chains were read from a single sample in a study of regulatory T cells in long-lasting Graves disease. TCRdb passed the multiplex PCR reads through MiXCR, listing each CDR3 protein once. The table records roughly 500,000 distinct CDR3 sequences, 22% of them present only once. The source was peripheral blood mononuclear cells (PBMCs), collected when the disease was refractory, from a patient treated with antithyroid drugs. The receptors stem from a female donor with Graves disease. Both conserved end residues are part of each CDR3. The D gene is left open where the match is weak. Clone size is given for some rows only: seen once, a few or many times, or a class if the clone is expanded.

TRBV19	.	TRBD2	TRBJ2-7	TGTGCCAGTAGTATACGGGGTGGGCTAGCGGAGACCTACGAGCAGTACTTC	CASSIRGGLAETYEQYF
TRBV5-1	few	.	TRBJ2-7	TGCGCCAGCAGCTTGGGAGGCAGTACCTACGAGCAGTACTTC	CASSLGGSTYEQYF
TRBV5-8	.	.	TRBJ1-5	TGTGCCAGCAGCTTGGGTGGCTTCCTTCGCCAGCATTTT	CASSLGGFLRQHF
TRBV29-1	few	.	TRBJ1-1	TGCAGCACACGACAGGCCATGAACACTGAAGCTTTCTTT	CSTRQAMNTEAFF
TRBV9	.	.	TRBJ1-6	TGTGCCAGCAGCGCCAATTCAGCGGGGACACCCCTCCACTTT	CASSANSAGTPLHF
TRBV12-3/TRBV12-4	many	.	TRBJ1-2	TGTGCCAGCGTCGGGGGTAACTATGGCTACACCTTC	CASVGGNYGYTF
TRBV7-8	.	TRBD2	TRBJ2-3	TGTGCCAGCAGCTTATCGTTGCGGGGGTCGGCAGATACGCAGTATTTT	CASSLSLRGSADTQYF
TRBV7-8	.	.	TRBJ1-4	TGTGCCAGCAGCTTAGCGCTGATTGCAACTAATGAAAAACTGTTTTTT	CASSLALIATNEKLFF
TRBV5-6	few	.	TRBJ1-1	TGTGCCAGCAGCTTGTTGATCAGGGGAGAGGAGAACACTGAAGCTTTCTTT	CASSLLIRGEENTEAFF
TRBV6-1	many	.	TRBJ2-7	TGTGCCAGCAGTGACCGGGGTAACTACGAGCAGTACTTC	CASSDRGNYEQYF
TRBV27	many	TRBD1	TRBJ1-1	TGTGCCAGCAGTCAAGGGAGACAGGGGTTTAATACTGAAGCTTTCTTT	CASSQGRQGFNTEAFF
TRBV7-9	.	.	TRBJ2-3	TGTGCCAGCAGCCAAACGGAAGATACGCAGTATTTT	CASSQTEDTQYF
TRBV5-6	many	TRBD1	TRBJ1-4	TGTGCCAGCAGCCTGCGACAGGGTGCTAATGAAAAACTGTTTTTT	CASSLRQGANEKLFF
TRBV11-2	few	.	TRBJ1-6	TGTGCCAGCAGCTCCCGTCAAGGGGCCACGTTGAGAAATTCACCCCTCCACTTT	CASSSRQGATLRNSPLHF
TRBV4-1	few	.	TRBJ1-3	TGCGCCAGCAGCCAAGTTGGTGCTGGAAACACCATATATTTT	CASSQVGAGNTIYF
TRBV7-2	many	.	TRBJ1-1	TGTGCCAGCAGCTTGACCAAACCGAACACTGAAGCTTTCTTT	CASSLTKPNTEAFF
TRBV6-5	.	.	TRBJ1-5	TGTGCCAGCAGTTTCTGGGGGTCCCAGCCCCAGCATTTT	CASSFWGSQPQHF
TRBV5-1	few	TRBD2	TRBJ2-2	TGCGCCAGCAGCTTGGTCTCTAGCGGGGCTGGCGGGGAGCTGTTTTTT	CASSLVSSGAGGELFF
TRBV29-1	.	.	TRBJ1-2	TGCAGCGTCCCGGGGGTCAGGCTAGGTTGGTACACCTTC	CSVPGVRLGWYTF
TRBV19	few	.	TRBJ1-5	TGTGCCAGTACCCCGGGAGGGGCGAACAATCAGCCCCAGCATTTT	CASTPGGANNQPQHF
TRBV3-1	.	.	TRBJ2-5	TGTGCCAGCAGCCAAGAGTGGGCAGGCAGGCAAGAGACCCAGTACTTC	CASSQEWAGRQETQYF
TRBV11-3	.	TRBD1	TRBJ2-7	TGTGCCAGCAGCGGTCCAGCTTTAGGGACAGGGGATTTGGGTTCGCGCTACGAGCAGTACTTC	CASSGPALGTGDLGSRYEQYF
TRBV6-2/TRBV6-3	many	.	TRBJ2-7	TGTGCCAGCAGTTACCGGGACTCGGGCTACGAGCAGTACTTC	CASSYRDSGYEQYF
TRBV3-1	few	TRBD1	TRBJ1-1	TGTGCCAGCAGCTTTCTGCCCGGGACAGGGGACACTGAAGCTTTCTTT	CASSFLPGTGDTEAFF
TRBV6-1	.	.	TRBJ2-7	TGTGCCAGCAGAACGGGTCCCCTGAGCTCCTACGAGCAGTACTTC	CASRTGPLSSYEQYF
TRBV6-2/TRBV6-3	.	.	TRBJ2-2	TGTGCCAGCAGTTACTTTGACAACACCGGGGAGCTGTTTTTT	CASSYFDNTGELFF
TRBV28	.	TRBD1	TRBJ1-5	TGTGGGACAGGGGGCCCTCAGCCCCAGCATTTT	CGTGGPQPQHF
TRBV9	.	TRBD1	TRBJ2-2	TGTGCCAGCAGCGTGCAGGGGGCCGGGATCGGGGAGCTGTTTTTT	CASSVQGAGIGELFF
TRBV3-1	few	TRBD1	TRBJ1-4	TGTGCCAGCAGTCTCCCCAGGGGGACTAATGAAAAACTGTTTTTT	CASSLPRGTNEKLFF
TRBV10-3	.	.	TRBJ2-5	TGTGCCATCAAGGGACAAGAGACCCAGTACTTC	CAIKGQETQYF
TRBV7-2	few	TRBD1	TRBJ1-2	TGTGCCAGCAGCCCAAGGGGACAGGATTACTATGGCTACACCTTC	CASSPRGQDYYGYTF
TRBV5-4	.	.	TRBJ2-7	TGTGCCAGCAGCTCGCCTGCGGGGAGGGAGCAGTACTTC	CASSSPAGREQYF
TRBV12-3/TRBV12-4	many	TRBD2	TRBJ2-7	TGTGCCAGCAGTTCCCTAGCGGGACGGGCCTACGAGCAGTACTTC	CASSSLAGRAYEQYF
TRBV7-8	.	.	TRBJ2-4	TGTGCCAGCAGCCCTTTCCGGCAGTATCTAGCCAAAAACATTCAGTACTTC	CASSPFRQYLAKNIQYF
TRBV6-2/TRBV6-3	few	TRBD2	TRBJ2-2	TGTGCCAGCAGTTACATAAGGACTAGCGGAGACACCGGGGAGCTGTTTTTT	CASSYIRTSGDTGELFF
TRBV28	many	TRBD1	TRBJ1-1	TGTGCCAGCAGTTTATTAGGGGGCCACACTGAAGCTTTCTTT	CASSLLGGHTEAFF
TRBV3-2	.	.	TRBJ2-7	TGTGCCAGCAGCCAAGATTGCAGTAGGTCCTACGAGCAGTACTTC	CASSQDCSRSYEQYF
TRBV7-6	few	.	TRBJ2-7	TGTGCCAGCAGCTTAGAGGCAGGGGACCACGAGCAGTACTTC	CASSLEAGDHEQYF
TRBV15	few	.	TRBJ1-5	TGTGCCACCAGCAGAGATGGGGGGATCGGCCATCAGCCCCAGCATTTT	CATSRDGGIGHQPQHF